Listed here are 15 T cell receptor beta chains from one sample, sequenced in a study of HIV-infected patients and healthy controls (dated by TCRdb to the mid-2010s). Since whole blood was used without any cell fractionation, the repertoire reflected all peripheral T cells in unsorted form. Library preparation used 5' RACE. Instrument used: Illumina MiSeq. SuperScript III was used to reverse transcribe 500 ng RNA with primers targeting the alpha and beta constant regions. Separate alpha and beta chain libraries were made by chain-specific third strand synthesis with multiplexing indices. The public reads were quality trimmed at Q25 with fastp and then assembled into clones with MiXCR by TCRdb, keeping productive beta chains. One record per CDR3 amino acid sequence lists the most common genes and DNA. Across this sample there are some 7,600 distinct CDR3 sequences, with 10% seen only once. The ten largest clones take up around 20% of the sample.

The specimen was blood, collected before antiretroviral therapy. These receptors all stem from an adult with HIV infection.

This clonotype was counted at least ten times. The gene calls are TRBV27 and TRBJ2-7, with D possibly matching TRBD1 (6 bases). Trimming took off 4 bases at V and 1 base at J, with 14 bases between the two ends. In germline, CDR1 is MNHEY, CDR2 SMNVEV (reference sequence). This CDR3 spans 15 amino acids. Here the CDR3 reads CASSSLGAGSYEQYF. For the CDR3, the DNA is TGTGCCAGCAGTTCCCTGGGGGCCGGTTCCTACGAGCAGTACTTC.

This clonotype was detected many times. The V gene is TRBV4-1, the J gene TRBJ2-7; TRBD1 is a possible D gene (5 bases). Between the trimmed V and J ends, which lost 6 bases and 1 base, there was a span of 10 bases. This CDR3 contains 13 residues. In germline, CDR1 is MGHRA, CDR2 YSYEKL. CDR3 residues: CASSAGNSYEQYF. Written as DNA, the CDR3 is TGCGCCAGCAGTGCAGGGAATTCCTACGAGCAGTACTTC.

For this clonotype: Possible read error: a much larger clone is one base away. The chain couples TRBV10-1 to TRBJ2-3, with D hard to call. This CDR3 comprises 13 residues. V was cut by 2 bases and J by 4 bases, with 7 bases left in between. Germline CDR1 is WNHNN and CDR2 is SYGVQD (reference sequence). CDR3 sequence reads: CASSEGIADTQYF. Written as DNA, the CDR3 is TGCGCCAGCAGTGAGGGGATCGCAGATACGCAGTATTTT.

This clonotype was recorded many times. Here the CDR3 DNA reads TGTGCCAGCAGCCTACACGGCAATCAGCCCCAGCATTTT. Amino acid sequence: CASSLHGNQPQHF. The rearrangement joins TRBV7-2 to TRBJ1-5, with D unresolved. CDR3 length: 13 amino acids. CDR1 and CDR2 (germline): SGHTA, FQGNSA. V was clipped by 5 bases and J by 2 bases, with 7 bases between them. The variable domain in full, completed from reference TRBV7-2 and TRBJ1-5, reads GAGVSQSPSNKVTEKGKDVELRCDPISGHTALYWYRQSLGQGLEFLIYFQGNSAPDKSGLPSDRFSAERTGGSVSTLTIQRTQQEDSAVYLCASSLHGNQPQHFGDGTRLSIL.

By share, this clonotype counts as medium-sized (0.01 to 0.1%). The chain employs TRBV6-6 and TRBJ2-3, with D perhaps matching TRBD1 or TRBD2 (5 bases each). V lost 2 bases and J lost 3, with 15 bases in between. Germline CDR1 reads MNHNY; CDR2 reads SVGAGI (reference sequence). This CDR3 is 16 amino acids long. The CDR3 loop reads CASSYLSGTTTDTQYF. The DNA of the CDR3 is TGTGCCAGCAGTTACCTCTCTGGGACCACGACAGATACGCAGTATTTT.

The table lists this clonotype with many counts. This chain's CDR3 is CASSLLQGAAGELFF. The CDR3 nucleotides are TGCGCCAGCAGCTTGCTACAGGGGGCAGCCGGGGAGCTGTTTTTT. This chain uses TRBV5-1 with TRBJ2-2; 9 bases are a match to TRBD1. After removal of 1 base from V and 6 bases from J, the junction contained 4 bases not matched to a gene. Germline V gives CDR1 SGHRS, CDR2 YFSETQ. The length of the CDR3 is 15 residues.

V gene TRBV10-3 combines with J gene TRBJ2-7; unclear D gene. There are 12 residues in the CDR3. With 10 bases removed from V and 0 bases from J, the gap between germline ends came to 10 bases. CDR1 and CDR2 from the germline V gene are ENHRY and SYGVKD. The CDR3 here is CATAQTSYEQYF. CDR3 coding DNA: TGTGCCACCGCGCAGACCTCCTACGAGCAGTACTTC.

This clonotype has ten or more counts. This sequence joins TRBV20-1 and TRBJ2-5, with 7 bases matching TRBD2. V was pared by 2 bases and J by 4 bases, with 7 bases of the junction left unmatched. There are 14 residues in the CDR3. The germline CDR1 and CDR2 sequences are DFQATT and SNEGSKA (reference sequence). The CDR3 DNA follows: TGCAGTGCTAGACTAGCGGAGAGGGGAGAGACCCAGTACTTC. Protein sequence: CSARLAERGETQYF.

This clonotype has ten or more counts. The chain links TRBV7-9 to TRBJ2-2; TRBD1 might be the D (5 bases). This CDR3 is 16 amino acids long. The germline V gene has CDR1 SEHNR and CDR2 FQNEAQ (reference sequence). Trimming cost V 4 bases and J 0 bases, with 12 bases left between them. CDR3 DNA sequence: TGTGCCAGCAGCTCACAGACAGAACCGAACACCGGGGAGCTGTTTTTT. Its translation: CASSSQTEPNTGELFF.

This clonotype ranks as medium-sized. The chain is built from TRBV7-2 and TRBJ1-1; no definite D call. Germline V gene sequence: CDR1 SGHTA, CDR2 FQGNSA. The CDR3 has 12 amino acids. Deletions cut 1 base from V and 8 bases from J, with 8 bases between. This CDR3 reads CASSLGEVEAFF. CDR3 coding DNA: TGTGCCAGCAGCTTAGGCGAAGTGGAAGCTTTCTTT.

This clonotype is deemed medium-sized. The chain has TRBV10-2 and TRBJ1-1; a weak D match, TRBD1 (5 bases). CDR3 length equals 12 residues. CDR1 and CDR2 (germline): WSHSY, SAAADI. V shed 11 bases and J shed 4 bases, with 14 bases lying between them. The CDR3 region has the DNA TGCGCCGTATACGGGGGAGGCACTGAAGCTTTCTTT. Protein: CAVYGGGTEAFF.

Judged by abundance, this clonotype is medium-sized (0.01 to 0.1%). The chain couples TRBV5-4 to TRBJ2-5; 11 bases match TRBD1. V trimming: 4 bases; J trimming: 5 bases; junction bases outside the gene matches: 4. Germline V gene data show CDR1 as SGHNT and CDR2 as YYREEE (reference sequence). The CDR3 loop spans 14 amino acids. CDR3 amino acids: CASSEDRGRETQYF. CDR3 bases: TGTGCCAGCAGCGAGGACAGGGGGCGTGAGACCCAGTACTTC.

By its share, this clonotype is medium-sized. This chain connects TRBV7-2 to TRBJ1-5; D not certain. Trimming left V 5 bases short and J 4 bases short, with 9 bases between. This CDR3 contains 13 residues. The germline V gene has CDR1 SGHTA and CDR2 FQGNSA. CDR3 in amino acids: CASSALGNQPQHF. The CDR3 coding sequence is TGTGCCAGCAGCGCCCTAGGAAATCAGCCCCAGCATTTT.

The gene calls are TRBV27 and TRBJ2-1; TRBD2 aligns across 8 bases. The CDR3 has 15 residues. V trimming: 3 bases; J trimming: 4 bases; junction bases outside the gene matches: 5. Germline V gene data show CDR1 as MNHEY and CDR2 as SMNVEV (reference sequence). CDR3: CASSFTSGAYNEQFF. CDR3 nucleotides: TGTGCCAGCAGTTTCACTAGCGGAGCTTACAATGAGCAGTTCTTC.

The table lists this clonotype with many counts. The gene calls are TRBV15 and TRBJ2-4; the D gene is possibly TRBD1 (6 bases). This CDR3 is 18 amino acids long. V lost 2 bases to trimming and J lost 0 bases, with 17 bases between them. Germline V gene lookup returns CDR1 LNHNV and CDR2 YYDKDF (reference sequence). The CDR3 DNA sequence: TGTGCCACCAGCAGAACTTACCATCGGGACATAGCCAAAAACATTCAGTACTTC. Its translation is CATSRTYHRDIAKNIQYF.